This entry is about one T cell receptor (beta chain). The antigen is undetermined. The sample originates from a study of OX40 agonist ivuxolimab in advanced cancers. Whole-study results and caveats: Dose levels from 0.1 to 3.0 mg/kg saw CD4+ and CD8+ blood T cells expand clonally by week 6.

TCRdb's table, derived via immunoSEQ multiplex PCR, lists solely in-frame clones and lacks some. The data show 54,000 or so clones, under 90% seen once. Deletions cut 2 bases from V and 3 bases from J, with 7 bases between. Germline CDR1 SNHLY, CDR2 FYNNEI. The CDR3 runs to 13 residues. The chain joins TRBV2 to TRBJ1-1; maybe TRBD1 (6 bases). This clonotype originated in an adult with an advanced solid tumor such as melanoma, head and neck, liver or kidney cancer. This specimen was CD4+ or CD8+ T cells sorted from blood, taken in a trial of the OX40 agonist ivuxolimab. Written as DNA, the CDR3 is TGTGCCAGCAGTGAAAGGGGGTACACTGAAGCTTTCTTT. Translation gives CASSERGYTEAFF.